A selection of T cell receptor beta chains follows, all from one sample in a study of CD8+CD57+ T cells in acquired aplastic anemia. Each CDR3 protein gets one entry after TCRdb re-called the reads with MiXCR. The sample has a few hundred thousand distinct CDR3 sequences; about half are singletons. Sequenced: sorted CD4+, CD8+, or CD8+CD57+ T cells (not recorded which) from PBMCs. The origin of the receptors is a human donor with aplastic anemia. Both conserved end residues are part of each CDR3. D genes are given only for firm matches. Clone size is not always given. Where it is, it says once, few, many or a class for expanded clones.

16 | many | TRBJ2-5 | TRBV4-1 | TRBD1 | TGCGCCAGCAGCCAAGGGTCGGGACAGGGAAGAGAGACCCAGTACTTC | CASSQGSGQGRETQYF
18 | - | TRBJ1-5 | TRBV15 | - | TGTGCCACCAGCAGAGATTGGGGGGGGGGGTATAGCAATCAGCCCCAGCATTTT | CATSRDWGGGYSNQPQHF
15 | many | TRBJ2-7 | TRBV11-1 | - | TGTGCCAGCAGCCGTAGTAGGCAGGGGGGATACGAGCAGTACTTC | CASSRSRQGGYEQYF
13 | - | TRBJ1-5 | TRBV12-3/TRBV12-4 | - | TGTGCCAGCACCCTGGGGGGGACCATGCCCCAGCATTTT | CASTLGGTMPQHF
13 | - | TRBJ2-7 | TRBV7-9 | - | TGTGCCAGCAGCTTTCGGGTATCCTACGAGCAGTACTTC | CASSFRVSYEQYF
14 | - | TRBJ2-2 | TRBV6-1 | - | TGTGCCTGCGCCCCGTCTACTGGCACAGGGGAGCTGTTTTTT | CACAPSTGTGELFF
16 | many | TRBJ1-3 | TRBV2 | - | TGTGCCAGCAGAGAGGAAAGGGGGATCTCTGGAAACACCATATATTTT | CASREERGISGNTIYF
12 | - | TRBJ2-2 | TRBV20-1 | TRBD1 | TGCAGTGCTACAGGGGGAAGGGGGGAGCTGTTTTTT | CSATGGRGELFF
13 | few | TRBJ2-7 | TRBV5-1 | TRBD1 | TGCGCCAGCAGCCGGGACAGGGACCACGAGCAGTACTTC | CASSRDRDHEQYF
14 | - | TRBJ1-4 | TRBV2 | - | TGTGCCAGCAGTGAATTAGGACAGATTGAAAAACTGTTTTTT | CASSELGQIEKLFF
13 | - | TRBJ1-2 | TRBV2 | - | TGTGCCAGCAGCTCTGACAAGGGCTATGGCTACACCTTC | CASSSDKGYGYTF
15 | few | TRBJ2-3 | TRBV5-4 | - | TGTGCCAGCAGCCGGGGGCGTCAGAGCACAGATACGCAGTATTTT | CASSRGRQSTDTQYF
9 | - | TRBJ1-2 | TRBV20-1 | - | TGCAGTGTGACTAGCGGTCTTTCCTTC | CSVTSGLSF